One sample yielded the 7 T cell receptor beta chains listed below, sequenced in a study of blood T cell repertoires in COVID-19. Produced via immunoSEQ multiplex PCR; TCRdb's table is partial and in-frame only. The repertoire holds about 380,000 clones, with around 90% as singletons. The specimen sequenced was peripheral blood. These receptors all come from a man aged 35 to 55 with acute or convalescent COVID-19.

The J gene is TRBJ2-3, the V gene TRBV9, with D perhaps matching TRBD2 (6 bases). The CDR3 spans 14 residues. Trimming removed 1 base at V and 6 bases at J, with 12 bases between. Germline-derived CDR1 and CDR2 are SGDLS and YYNGEE. The CDR3 nucleotides are TGTGCCAGCAGCGTACGACGGGCGGGGGATACGCAGTATTTT. Protein sequence: CASSVRRAGDTQYF.

The chain carries TRBV5-5 and TRBJ2-3; D not certain. Trimming took off 3 bases at V and 6 bases at J, with 20 bases between the two ends. Germline CDR1 SGHKS, CDR2 YYEKEE (reference sequence). CDR3 length: 16 residues. The DNA of the CDR3 is TGTGCCAGCAGCTCCTCTCAAATCCGGGTTGGGGATACGCAGTATTTT. This encodes CASSSSQIRVGDTQYF.

The V and J genes are TRBV19 and TRBJ1-1, with D uncertain. The CDR3 is 13 amino acids. Germline CDR1 is LNHDA and CDR2 is SQIVND (reference sequence). With 3 bases removed from V and 0 bases from J, the gap between germline ends came to 5 bases. The CDR3, as DNA: TGTGCCAGTAGTATTCAGATGAACACTGAAGCTTTCTTT. Protein sequence: CASSIQMNTEAFF.

The chain is built from TRBV7-6 and TRBJ1-2; TRBD1 is a possible D gene (5 bases). This CDR3 region has 15 residues. Germline V gives CDR1 SGHVS, CDR2 FNYEAQ. Trimming shortened V by 3 bases and J by 8 bases, and 19 bases separated the two germline ends. Written as DNA, the CDR3 is TGTGCCAGCAGCTTTTGGGGCGGGGAGGGCGGCGGCTACACCTTC. It codes for CASSFWGGEGGGYTF.

This chain joins TRBV24-1 and TRBJ2-3, with no clear D. V shed 4 bases and J shed 0 bases, with 13 bases lying between them. The CDR3 sequence is 16 residues long. Germline V CDR1 and CDR2: KGHDR, SFDVKD. In nucleotides, the CDR3 is TGTGCCACCAGTGAGTCTGATAGGAGCAGCACAGATACGCAGTATTTT. This sequence encodes CATSESDRSSTDTQYF.

The chain recombines TRBV27 with TRBJ1-1; 8 bases are shared with TRBD1. This CDR3 has 15 amino acids. Germline V CDR1 and CDR2: MNHEY, SMNVEV (reference sequence). V dropped 5 bases and J dropped 3; count of bases not matched to a gene: 8. CDR3 DNA: TGTGCCAGCAGTCCCAGACAGGGGCGTTACACTGAAGCTTTCTTT. It codes for CASSPRQGRYTEAFF.

V is TRBV6-5 and J is TRBJ2-3; 7 positions match TRBD1. The CDR3 spans 14 residues. Germline CDR1 is MNHEY and CDR2 is SVGAGI. V was pared by 7 bases and J by 2 bases, with 6 bases of the junction left unmatched. In nucleotides, the CDR3 is TGTGCCAGCAACGAAGACAGGGCCACAGATACGCAGTATTTT. Translating gives CASNEDRATDTQYF.